This T cell receptor beta chain was identified in a study of OX40 agonist ivuxolimab in advanced cancers. This clone came up once. Its specificity is unknown. Findings and limits, study-wide: Low normalized T-cell clonal expansion was additionally recorded for some nonresponders.

The method was immunoSEQ multiplex PCR; TCRdb's version includes in-frame clones alone and lacks a portion of them. The profile covers 90,000 to 100,000 clones, with about 85% appearing a single time and 0.75% to 0.95% taken by the ten largest. J gave up 3 bases and V 3 bases, and 3 bases lay outside the gene matches. Germline loops: CDR1 KGHSH, CDR2 LQKENI. The CDR3 has 15 residues. The TCR originated in an adult with an advanced solid tumor such as melanoma, head and neck, liver or kidney cancer. Sequencing used CD4+ or CD8+ T cells sorted from blood, obtained in a trial of the OX40 agonist ivuxolimab. The chain links TRBV18 to TRBJ1-4; 8 bases align to TRBD1. The CDR3 protein is CASSPAGQANEKLFF. The CDR3, as DNA: TGTGCCAGCTCACCTGCGGGACAGGCTAATGAAAAACTGTTTTTT.